This entry concerns a single TCR beta chain. Its specificity is unknown. CDR1 and CDR2 (germline): MNHEY, SMNVEV (reference sequence). Trimming took 7 bases from V and 4 from J; bases not matched to a gene: 12. The CDR3 length is 15 residues. The sample is drawn from a study of cytomegalovirus exposure and HLA in healthy donors. The overall study: Unique TCRs numbering approximately 81 million, obtained from HLA-typed donors, made up an early data release.

PCR involved 60 Vbeta and 13 Jbeta primers. The protocol was immunoSEQ multiplex PCR, while the TCRdb copy is restricted to in-frame clones and leaves out a portion. The sample shows 130,000 to 150,000 clones, 73% of them seen only once. Broader study findings: Analyses of presence/absence relied on an assumption of roughly uniform sequencing depth across donors. The productive fraction for most TCR beta V segments was about 90% or about 30% in an earlier analysis.

The chain couples TRBV27 to TRBJ2-7; 8 bases fit TRBD2. The sequence was collected from a human donor in good health. Sequencing was carried out using PBMCs. The CDR3 reads CASTPTSAISYEQYF. CDR3 nucleotides: TGTGCCAGCACCCCGACTAGCGCGATTAGTTACGAGCAGTACTTC.